This passage covers 26 T cell receptor beta chains from one sample sequenced in a study of patients and donors after allogeneic stem cell transplantation. From the RT-PCR reads, TCRdb called clonotypes with MiXCR, one entry per CDR3 protein. The sample lists about a million distinct CDR3 sequences, around 17% occurring once. Sequencing used blood, either unsorted or a sorted T cell fraction (not recorded which). The receptors were gathered from a human donor who was either an allogeneic HSCT recipient or a stem cell or donor lymphocyte infusion donor (not recorded which). It is not recorded whose cells these are; they may come from a transplant donor.

This clonotype was detected a few times. The chain links TRBV5-5 to TRBJ2-1, with 9 nucleotides matching TRBD2. The CDR3 runs to 15 residues. The germline CDR1 and CDR2 sequences are SGHKS and YYEKEE (reference sequence). V lost 2 bases and J lost 5; bases outside the gene matches: 5. This CDR3 is CASSLIAGAHNEQFF. The CDR3 DNA follows: TGTGCCAGCAGCTTAATAGCGGGGGCGCACAATGAGCAGTTCTTC.

Regarding this clonotype: At one boundary the junction diverges from the germline segment, which might be a read error. The genes are TRBV10-3 and TRBJ2-7; a weak D match, TRBD1 (5 bases). The germline V gene encodes CDR1 ENHRY and CDR2 SYGVKD. The length of the CDR3 is 15 residues. CDR3 nucleotide sequence: TGTGCCGTCAGACCCTCCCGGACAAGCTCCTACGAGCAGTACTTC. Protein sequence: CAVRPSRTSSYEQYF.

This clonotype was counted a few times. This chain links TRBV7-6 with TRBJ2-1; TRBD2 matches at 10 bases. CDR3 length: 12 amino acids. Germline lookup yields CDR1 SGHVS and CDR2 FNYEAQ. J lost 12 bases, V lost 5 bases, and 4 bases had no gene match. The CDR3 sequence is CASSPSGGAQFF. Here the CDR3 DNA reads TGTGCCAGCAGCCCCAGCGGGGGGGCGCAGTTCTTC. Supplemented by reference TRBV7-6 and TRBJ2-1, the full variable domain reads GAGVSQSPRYKVTKRGQDVALRCDPISGHVSLYWYRQALGQGPEFLTYFNYEAQQDKSGLPNDRFSAERPEGSISTLTIQRTEQRDSAMYRCASSPSGGAQFFGPGTRLTVL.

The chain couples TRBV29-1 to TRBJ2-3; D not certain. There are 16 residues in the CDR3. The germline CDR1 and CDR2 sequences are SQVTM and ANQGSEA. With 0 bases removed from V and 0 bases from J, the gap between germline ends came to 13 bases. DNA for the CDR3: TGCAGCGTTGAAGAACGCCGGACCCTTAGCACAGATACGCAGTATTTT. This gives the protein CSVEERRTLSTDTQYF.

The chain carries TRBV6-1 and TRBJ2-2; 9 positions match TRBD1. V gave up 8 bases and J gave up 6 bases; unmatched junction bases: 7. This CDR3 is 14 amino acids long. The V gene's germline CDR1 is MNHNS and CDR2 SASEGT. In nucleotides, the CDR3 is TGTGCCAGCCGGGGACAGGGTAAAGCCGGGGAGCTGTTTTTT. Its translation is CASRGQGKAGELFF.

This clonotype has a handful of counts. The rearrangement joins TRBV12-5 to TRBJ2-1; TRBD1 aligns across 9 bases. From germline, CDR1 is LGHNT and CDR2 FRNRAP. Unmatched junction bases numbered 3, after V lost 5 bases and J lost 4 bases. The length of the CDR3 is 14 residues. The DNA for the CDR3 is TGTGCTAGTGGTCCGGGACAGGGATACAATGAGCAGTTCTTC. Its protein product is CASGPGQGYNEQFF.

The rearrangement joins TRBV4-2 to TRBJ1-1, with D hard to call. There are 16 residues in the CDR3. Trimming removed 0 bases from V and 0 bases from J, with 11 bases in between. Germline CDR1 is LGHNA and CDR2 is YNFKEQ. This CDR3 reads CASSQEQSPMNTEAFF. Written as DNA, the CDR3 is TGTGCCAGCAGCCAAGAGCAGTCTCCTATGAACACTGAAGCTTTCTTT.

This clonotype was seen a few times. The V call is TRBV7-9, the J call TRBJ1-1, with TRBD1 matching over 7 bases. CDR1 is SEHNR and CDR2 is FQNEAQ in the germline V gene (reference sequence). This CDR3 has 13 amino acids. J was trimmed by 5 bases and V by 5 bases; bases with no gene match: 5. CDR3: CASSNRGETEAFF. In DNA form, the CDR3 reads TGTGCCAGCAGCAACAGGGGAGAGACTGAAGCTTTCTTT.

The rearrangement links TRBV30 to TRBJ1-1; D perhaps matches TRBD1 (6 bases). The CDR3 consists of 13 residues. Germline CDR1 reads GTSNPN; CDR2 reads SVGIG (reference sequence). V lost 3 bases to trimming and J lost 4 bases, with 12 bases between them. The CDR3 protein is CAWRPTGSTEAFF. CDR3 coding DNA: TGTGCCTGGAGGCCCACAGGGTCCACTGAAGCTTTCTTT.

This chain uses TRBV20-1 with TRBJ1-2; 9 nucleotides agree with TRBD1. Trimming cost V 0 bases and J 0 bases; bases outside gene matches: 2. This CDR3 comprises 15 residues. The germline V gene has CDR1 DFQATT and CDR2 SNEGSKA (reference sequence). CDR3 bases: TGCAGTGCTAGAGAGGGGACAGGGACTAACTATGGCTACACCTTC. Amino acid sequence: CSAREGTGTNYGYTF.

The table lists this clonotype with a few counts. This chain joins TRBV10-3 and TRBJ2-5, with TRBD2 matching over 9 bases. V dropped 6 bases and J dropped 4; count of bases not matched to a gene: 3. The V gene's germline CDR1 is ENHRY and CDR2 SYGVKD. CDR3 size: 13 residues. CDR3 nucleotide sequence: TGTGCCATCAGCACACTAGCGGGAGAGACCCAGTACTTC. Residues: CAISTLAGETQYF.

This chain links TRBV25-1 with TRBJ1-2; D is unclear. The CDR3 sequence is 14 residues long. Trimming left V 2 bases short and J 4 bases short, with 11 bases between. Germline V gene data show CDR1 as MGHDK and CDR2 as SYGVNS. As DNA, the CDR3 is TGTGCCAGCAGTGAAGCTTCTTCTCTCTATGGCTACACCTTC. Amino acids: CASSEASSLYGYTF.

A few counts support this clonotype. The V and J genes are TRBV20-1 and TRBJ2-6, with TRBD1 identical over 8 bases. J was trimmed by 0 bases and V by 3 bases; bases with no gene match: 10. CDR1 is DFQATT and CDR2 is SNEGSKA in the germline V gene (reference sequence). The CDR3 sequence is 18 residues long. The CDR3 is CSARTGTGLYSGANVLTF. DNA for the CDR3: TGCAGTGCTAGGACCGGGACAGGCCTTTACTCTGGGGCCAACGTCCTGACTTTC.

This clonotype was seen ten or more times. V gene TRBV5-1 combines with J gene TRBJ1-5; 8 bases align to TRBD1. Germline V gene lookup returns CDR1 SGHRS and CDR2 YFSETQ. The J segment lost 2 bases and the V segment lost 4 bases, leaving 2 bases of the junction unmatched. The CDR3 extends over 14 amino acids. CDR3 region: CASSVTGGNQPQHF. The CDR3 coding sequence is TGCGCCAGCAGCGTGACAGGGGGCAATCAGCCCCAGCATTTT.

V is TRBV20-1 and J is TRBJ1-6, with D perhaps TRBD1 (5 bases). V was clipped by 6 bases and J by 4 bases, with 13 bases between them. CDR3 length equals 14 residues. The germline V gene encodes CDR1 DFQATT and CDR2 SNEGSKA (reference sequence). The CDR3 here is CSAVTGGYNSPLHF. The CDR3 bases are TGCAGTGCCGTGACGGGGGGATATAATTCACCCCTCCACTTT.

This sequence joins TRBV12-3 or TRBV12-4 and TRBJ1-6; D possibly corresponds to TRBD1 (6 bases). V was cut by 6 bases and J by 0 bases, with 9 bases left in between. The CDR3 has 15 amino acids. CDR3 sequence: CASRGQSSYNSPLHF. CDR3 sequence (DNA): TGTGCCAGCAGAGGACAGAGCTCCTATAATTCACCCCTCCACTTT.

Many counts were recorded for this clonotype. This chain connects TRBV2 to TRBJ2-1; 12 bases align to TRBD2. V lost 7 bases to trimming and J lost 4 bases; unmatched junction nucleotides: 2. The CDR3 spans 14 residues. Germline V gene data show CDR1 as SNHLY and CDR2 as FYNNEI. The CDR3, as DNA: TGTGCCAGCACTCTAGCGGGGGGGTACAATGAGCAGTTCTTC. Protein sequence: CASTLAGGYNEQFF.

This sequence joins TRBV18 and TRBJ1-1; no reliable D call. The CDR3 has 16 amino acids. CDR1 KGHSH and CDR2 LQKENI come from the germline V gene. The V and J ends lost 0 bases and 1 base respectively, with 12 bases between them. The CDR3 reads CASSPPLQMKNTEAFF. The CDR3 DNA reads as TGTGCCAGCTCACCACCGCTACAGATGAAGAACACTGAAGCTTTCTTT.

This chain uses TRBV5-1 with TRBJ2-1, with 8 nucleotides matching TRBD2. The CDR3 is made up of 14 amino acids. V was clipped by 4 bases and J by 8 bases; unmatched bases: 8. Germline lookup yields CDR1 SGHRS and CDR2 YFSETQ. In DNA, the CDR3 is TGCGCCAGCAGCGGGCAGCGGGAGACCCATGAGCAGTTCTTC. This encodes CASSGQRETHEQFF.

This clonotype showed up just a few times. V gene TRBV3-1 combines with J gene TRBJ2-1; 8 bases align to TRBD2. V gave up 3 bases and J gave up 5 bases; unmatched junction bases: 6. This CDR3 is built from 15 residues. From germline, CDR1 is LGHDT and CDR2 YNNKEL (reference sequence). This CDR3 is CASSQPGLGNNEQFF. In DNA, the CDR3 is TGTGCCAGCAGCCAGCCGGGACTAGGGAACAATGAGCAGTTCTTC.

This clonotype was observed a few times. V gene TRBV20-1 combines with J gene TRBJ2-4; D is unresolved. Trimming cost V 3 bases and J 0 bases, with 15 bases left between them. The CDR3 spans 16 residues. CDR1 and CDR2 (germline): DFQATT, SNEGSKA (reference sequence). The CDR3 nucleotides are TGCAGTGCTAGGAGCACCTCGAAGATAGCCAAAAACATTCAGTACTTC. The encoded protein is CSARSTSKIAKNIQYF.

Only a few counts were recorded for this clonotype. The V call is TRBV6-5, the J call TRBJ2-7; 12 positions match TRBD2. CDR1 is MNHEY, CDR2 SVGAGI, per germline. V dropped 0 bases and J dropped 9; count of bases not matched to a gene: 9. The CDR3 totals 16 residues. The CDR3 DNA sequence: TGTGCCAGCAGTTACTCGCGACTAGCGGGAGATGGGAGGCAGTACTTC. This translates into CASSYSRLAGDGRQYF.

J is TRBJ2-5 and V is TRBV12-3 or TRBV12-4; no firm D call. The CDR3 length is 14 residues. V was pared by 5 bases and J by 1 base, with 11 bases between. The CDR3 is CASSHTTFQETQYF. The CDR3 nucleotides are TGTGCCAGCAGTCACACTACCTTCCAAGAGACCCAGTACTTC.

The chain employs TRBV14 and TRBJ2-3, with TRBD2 matching 12 bases. Germline-derived CDR1 and CDR2 are SGHDN and FVKESK. The CDR3 extends over 19 amino acids. J was trimmed by 0 bases and V by 2 bases; bases with no gene match: 9. The CDR3, as DNA: TGTGCCAGCAGCCAACGCCCGGGACTAGCGGGTTCTAGCACAGATACGCAGTATTTT. Amino acid sequence: CASSQRPGLAGSSTDTQYF.

This clonotype showed up just a few times. This chain joins TRBV6-2 or TRBV6-3 and TRBJ2-1; 7 bases align to TRBD1. Germline V gene lookup returns CDR1 MNHEY and CDR2 SVGEGT. The CDR3 is 16 residues long. Trimming took 6 bases from V and 3 from J; bases not matched to a gene: 11. The CDR3 reads CASREDRVWDYNEQFF. The CDR3, as DNA: TGTGCCAGCAGAGAAGACAGGGTGTGGGACTACAATGAGCAGTTCTTC.

This clonotype appeared many times. This chain connects TRBV5-1 to TRBJ2-1, with a weak D call TRBD1 (6 bases). Trimming removed 4 bases from V and 1 base from J, with 12 bases in between. CDR3 length equals 15 residues. The germline CDR1 and CDR2 sequences are SGHRS and YFSETQ. The CDR3 sequence is CASSTGLGSYNEQFF. The CDR3 coding sequence is TGCGCCAGCAGCACAGGGCTGGGGTCCTACAATGAGCAGTTCTTC.